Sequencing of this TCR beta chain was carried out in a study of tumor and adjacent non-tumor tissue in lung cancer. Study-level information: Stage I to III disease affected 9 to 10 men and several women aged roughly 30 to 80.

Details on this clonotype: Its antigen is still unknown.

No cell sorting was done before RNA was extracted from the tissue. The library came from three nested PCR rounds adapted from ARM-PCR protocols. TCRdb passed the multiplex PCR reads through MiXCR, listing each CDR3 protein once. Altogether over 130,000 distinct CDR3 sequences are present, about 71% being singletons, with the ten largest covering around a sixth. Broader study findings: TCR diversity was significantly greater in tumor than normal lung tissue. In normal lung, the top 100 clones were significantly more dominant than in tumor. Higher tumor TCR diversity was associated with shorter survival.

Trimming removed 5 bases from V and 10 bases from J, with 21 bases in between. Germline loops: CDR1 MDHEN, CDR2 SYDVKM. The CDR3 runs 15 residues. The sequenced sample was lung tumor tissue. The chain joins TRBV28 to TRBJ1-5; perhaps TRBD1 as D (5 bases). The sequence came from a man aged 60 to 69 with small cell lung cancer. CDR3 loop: CASSLRGVTKQPQHF. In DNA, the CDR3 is TGTGCCAGCAGTCTCAGAGGGGTCACGAAACAACCCCAGCATTTT.